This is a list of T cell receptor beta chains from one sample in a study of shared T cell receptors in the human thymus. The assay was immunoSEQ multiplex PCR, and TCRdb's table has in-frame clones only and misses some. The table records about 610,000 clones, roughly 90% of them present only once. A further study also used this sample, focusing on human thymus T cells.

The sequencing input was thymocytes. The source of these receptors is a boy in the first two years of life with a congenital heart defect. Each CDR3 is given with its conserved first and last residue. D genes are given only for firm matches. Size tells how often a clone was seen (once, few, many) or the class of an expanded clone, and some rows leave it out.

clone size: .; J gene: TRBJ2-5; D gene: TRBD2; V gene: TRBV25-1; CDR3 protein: CASTSGRSKQYF; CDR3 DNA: TGTGCCAGCACTAGCGGGAGGTCCAAGCAGTACTTC
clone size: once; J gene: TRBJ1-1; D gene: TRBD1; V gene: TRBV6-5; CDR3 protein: CASGSGQGTEAFF; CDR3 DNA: TGTGCCAGCGGATCCGGACAGGGCACTGAAGCTTTCTTT
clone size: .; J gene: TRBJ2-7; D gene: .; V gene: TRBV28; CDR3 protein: CASSLEGSYEQYF; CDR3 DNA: TGTGCCAGCAGTTTGGAGGGTTCCTACGAGCAGTACTTC
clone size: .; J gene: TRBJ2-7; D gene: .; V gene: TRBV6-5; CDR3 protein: CASSYGGGGPYEQYF; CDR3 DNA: TGTGCCAGCAGTTACGGGGGGGGCGGTCCCTACGAGCAGTACTTC
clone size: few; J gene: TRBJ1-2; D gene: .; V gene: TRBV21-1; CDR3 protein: CASSTVDRGRDGYTF; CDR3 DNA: TGTGCCAGCAGCACCGTCGACAGGGGCCGGGATGGCTACACCTTC
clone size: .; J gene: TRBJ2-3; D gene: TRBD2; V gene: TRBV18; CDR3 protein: CASSPTVREGDTQYF; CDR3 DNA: TGTGCCAGCTCACCAACGGTGAGGGAGGGAGATACGCAGTATTTT
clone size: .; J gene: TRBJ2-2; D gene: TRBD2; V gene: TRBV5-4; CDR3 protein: CASSAGLAGNTGELFF; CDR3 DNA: TGTGCCAGCAGCGCTGGACTAGCGGGGAACACCGGGGAGCTGTTTTTT
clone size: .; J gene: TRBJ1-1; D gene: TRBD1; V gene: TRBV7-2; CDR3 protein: CASTGAHRGGNTEAFF; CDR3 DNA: TGTGCCAGCACCGGGGCCCACAGGGGCGGTAACACTGAAGCTTTCTTT
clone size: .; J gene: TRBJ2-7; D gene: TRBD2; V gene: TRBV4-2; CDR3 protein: CASSSHGGRANSYEQYF; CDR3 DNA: TGTGCCAGCAGCTCGCATGGCGGGAGGGCGAACTCCTACGAGCAGTACTTC
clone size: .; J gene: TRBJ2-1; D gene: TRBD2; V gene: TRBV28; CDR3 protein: CASRSAGSEQFF; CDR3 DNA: TGTGCCAGCAGATCAGCGGGATCTGAGCAGTTCTTC
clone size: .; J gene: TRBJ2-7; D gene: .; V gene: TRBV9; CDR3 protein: CASSGDRPPYEQYF; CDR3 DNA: TGTGCCAGCAGCGGCGACAGACCTCCCTACGAGCAGTACTTC
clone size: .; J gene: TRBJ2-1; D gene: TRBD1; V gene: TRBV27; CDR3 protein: CASSPPGTGSLNEQFF; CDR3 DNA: TGTGCCAGCAGCCCCCCCGGGACAGGATCCCTCAATGAGCAGTTCTTC
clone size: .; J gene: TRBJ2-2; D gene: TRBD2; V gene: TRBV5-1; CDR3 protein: CASAAGGPSNTGELFF; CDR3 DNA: TGCGCCTCTGCAGCGGGAGGGCCGAGTAACACCGGGGAGCTGTTTTTT
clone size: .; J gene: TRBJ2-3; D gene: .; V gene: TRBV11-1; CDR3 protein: CASSPPGEIGLDTQYF; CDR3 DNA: TGTGCCAGCAGCCCGCCCGGTGAGATTGGGCTAGATACGCAGTATTTT
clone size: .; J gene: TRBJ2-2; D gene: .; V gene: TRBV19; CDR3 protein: CASSIMLDSAYTGELFF; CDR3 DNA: TGTGCCAGTAGTATTATGTTGGACAGTGCTTACACCGGGGAGCTGTTTTTT
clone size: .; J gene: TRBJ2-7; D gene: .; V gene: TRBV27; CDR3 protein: CASSLFNPTGYEQYF; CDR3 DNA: TGTGCCAGCAGTTTATTTAACCCGACGGGATACGAGCAGTACTTC
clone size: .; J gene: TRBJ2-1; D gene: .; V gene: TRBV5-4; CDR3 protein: CASTHPAGPRQQFF; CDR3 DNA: TGTGCCAGCACCCACCCTGCGGGACCTCGGCAGCAGTTCTTC
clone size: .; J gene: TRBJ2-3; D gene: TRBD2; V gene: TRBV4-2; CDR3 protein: CASSLKPGTSGRVGFADTQYF; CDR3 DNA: TGTGCCAGCAGCCTAAAACCCGGGACTAGCGGGAGGGTAGGGTTCGCAGATACGCAGTATTTT
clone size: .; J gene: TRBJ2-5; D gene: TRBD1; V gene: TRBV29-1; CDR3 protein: CSVDTGGQETQYF; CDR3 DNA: TGCAGCGTTGACACAGGGGGCCAAGAGACCCAGTACTTC
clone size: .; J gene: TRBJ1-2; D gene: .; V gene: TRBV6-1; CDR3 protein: CASSAIPGMGGYTF; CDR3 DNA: TGTGCCAGCAGTGCGATCCCGGGGATGGGGGGCTACACCTTC
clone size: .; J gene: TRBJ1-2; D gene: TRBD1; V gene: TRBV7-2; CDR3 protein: CASSSPPGTIRQGNGYTF; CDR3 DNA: TGTGCCAGCAGCTCCCCGCCCGGGACCATACGACAGGGTAACGGCTACACCTTC
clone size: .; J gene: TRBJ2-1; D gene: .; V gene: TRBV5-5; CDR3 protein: CASSLGLGPYNEQFF; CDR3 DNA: TGTGCCAGCAGCTTGGGGCTAGGTCCCTACAATGAGCAGTTCTTC
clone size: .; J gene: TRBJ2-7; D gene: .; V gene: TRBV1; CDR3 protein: CTSSQPGDAYEQYF; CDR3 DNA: TGCACCAGCAGCCAACCGGGGGACGCCTACGAGCAGTACTTC
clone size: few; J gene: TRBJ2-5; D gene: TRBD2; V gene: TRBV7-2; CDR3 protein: CASSSGTSGRGFGETQYF; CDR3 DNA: TGTGCCAGCAGCTCCGGGACTAGCGGGAGGGGATTCGGAGAGACCCAGTACTTC
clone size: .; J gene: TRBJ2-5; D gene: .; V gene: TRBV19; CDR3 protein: CASSMTYARQETQYF; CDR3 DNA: TGTGCCAGTAGTATGACCTACGCGAGGCAAGAGACCCAGTACTTC
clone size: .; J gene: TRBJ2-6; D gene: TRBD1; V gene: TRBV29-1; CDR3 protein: CSVDEGAGRPSSSGANVLTF; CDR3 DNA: TGCAGCGTTGATGAGGGGGCCGGGCGGCCTTCCTCCTCTGGGGCCAACGTCCTGACTTTC
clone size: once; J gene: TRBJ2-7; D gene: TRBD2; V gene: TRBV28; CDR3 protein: CASRSLAGPAYEQYF; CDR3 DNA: TGTGCCAGCAGGTCTCTAGCGGGTCCCGCCTACGAGCAGTACTTC
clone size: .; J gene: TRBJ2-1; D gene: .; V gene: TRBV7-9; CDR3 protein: CASSLGGYYNEQFF; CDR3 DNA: TGTGCCAGCAGCTTAGGGGGCTACTACAATGAGCAGTTCTTC
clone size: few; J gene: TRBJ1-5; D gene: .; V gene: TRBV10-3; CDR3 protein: CAISEGGSNQPQHF; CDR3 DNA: TGTGCCATCAGTGAAGGGGGAAGCAATCAGCCCCAGCATTTT
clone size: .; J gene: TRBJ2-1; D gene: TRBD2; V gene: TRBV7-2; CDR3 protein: CASSLDRVVAGAYNEQFF; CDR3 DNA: TGTGCCAGCAGCTTAGACAGGGTCGTAGCGGGAGCGTACAATGAGCAGTTCTTC
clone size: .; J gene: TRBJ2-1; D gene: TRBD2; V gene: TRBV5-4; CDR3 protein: CASSDAGTRCEQFF; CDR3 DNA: TGTGCCAGCAGCGACGCCGGGACTAGATGTGAGCAGTTCTTC
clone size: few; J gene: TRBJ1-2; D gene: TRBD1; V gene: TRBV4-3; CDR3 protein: CASSPGTGPDGYTF; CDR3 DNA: TGCGCCAGCAGCCCTGGGACAGGGCCGGATGGCTACACCTTC
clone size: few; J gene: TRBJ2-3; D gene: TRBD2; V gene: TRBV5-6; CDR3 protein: CASRTGTSGSTSTDTQYF; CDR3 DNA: TGTGCCAGCAGGACCGGGACTAGCGGGAGTACTAGCACAGATACGCAGTATTTT
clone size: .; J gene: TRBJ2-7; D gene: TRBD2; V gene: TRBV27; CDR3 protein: CASSIKFPSGSAYEQYF; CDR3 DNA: TGTGCCAGCAGTATAAAGTTCCCTAGCGGGAGCGCCTACGAGCAGTACTTC
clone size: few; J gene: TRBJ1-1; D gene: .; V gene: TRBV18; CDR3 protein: CASSPKGSRGNTEAFF; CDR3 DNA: TGTGCCAGCTCACCAAAGGGGAGCAGGGGGAACACTGAAGCTTTCTTT
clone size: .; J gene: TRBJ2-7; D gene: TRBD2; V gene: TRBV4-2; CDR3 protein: CASQSVAGGPKQYF; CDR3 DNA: TGTGCCAGCCAGTCGGTAGCGGGAGGGCCGAAGCAGTACTTC
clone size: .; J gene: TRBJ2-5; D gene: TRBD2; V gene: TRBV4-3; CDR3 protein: CASRESSGSSETQYF; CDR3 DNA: TGCGCCAGCCGGGAGTCTAGCGGGAGCTCGGAGACCCAGTACTTC
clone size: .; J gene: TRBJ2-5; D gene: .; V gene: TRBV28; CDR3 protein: CASTPLGVIQETQYF; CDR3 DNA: TGTGCCAGCACCCCCCTAGGGGTGATTCAAGAGACCCAGTACTTC
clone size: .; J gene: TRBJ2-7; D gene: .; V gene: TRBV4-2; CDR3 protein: CASSHFVFRGVSYEQYF; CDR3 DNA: TGTGCCAGCAGCCATTTTGTTTTCAGGGGGGTGTCCTACGAGCAGTACTTC
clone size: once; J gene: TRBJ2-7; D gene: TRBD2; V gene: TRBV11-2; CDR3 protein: CASSFGLAGSYEQYF; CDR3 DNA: TGTGCCAGCAGCTTTGGCCTAGCGGGGTCCTACGAGCAGTACTTC
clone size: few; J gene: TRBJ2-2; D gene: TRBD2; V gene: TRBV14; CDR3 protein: CASSQDTQREGTGELFF; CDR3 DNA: TGTGCCAGCAGCCAAGATACCCAGCGGGAGGGCACCGGGGAGCTGTTTTTT